Shown below are 3 T cell receptor beta chains from a single sample sequenced in a study of blood T cell repertoires in COVID-19. Using immunoSEQ multiplex PCR, the repertoire was profiled, and TCRdb retains in-frame clones only, with some absent. The sample holds hundreds of thousands of clones, approximately 82% seen once. Material: peripheral blood. The source is a man at least 80 years old with acute or convalescent COVID-19.

DNA for the CDR3: TGCGCCAGCAGCCCCGGCGGAGGGACCGGTGGCTACACCTTC. This encodes CASSPGGGTGGYTF. This rearrangement joins TRBV5-1 to TRBJ1-2; tentative D call: TRBD1 (5 bases). The germline V gene encodes CDR1 SGHRS and CDR2 YFSETQ. The CDR3 is made up of 14 amino acids. V lost 4 bases and J 7 bases, leaving 17 bases between the germline ends.

The chain has TRBV11-2 and TRBJ2-5; D is ambiguous. The germline V gene encodes CDR1 SGHAT and CDR2 FQNNGV. Between the trimmed V and J ends, which lost 7 bases and 2 bases, there was a span of 14 bases. The CDR3 covers 14 residues. CDR3 nucleotides: TGTGCCAGCAAGAACACCCCCCGTCAAGAGACCCAGTACTTC. This sequence encodes CASKNTPRQETQYF.

The gene calls are TRBV9 and TRBJ2-5; the D gene is possibly TRBD1 (5 bases). CDR1 and CDR2 (germline): SGDLS, YYNGEE. This CDR3 has 16 amino acids. V lost 0 bases and J 2 bases, leaving 14 bases between the germline ends. CDR3 in amino acids: CASSVVRLGEQETQYF. The CDR3 region has the DNA TGTGCCAGCAGCGTAGTGAGGCTAGGGGAACAAGAGACCCAGTACTTC.